The sequence of this TCR beta chain was determined in a study of T-cell memory formation after mild COVID-19. TCR alpha and TCR beta cDNA libraries carrying sample barcodes and UMIs were produced by 5'RACE using constant-segment primers. TCRdb called the 5' RACE reads again in MiXCR, with one record for every CDR3 protein. The table shows about 350,000 distinct CDR3 sequences, with around 13% occurring only once. This CDR3 comprises 12 residues. The V end lost 6 bases, the J end lost 0 bases, and 6 bases lay between the germline ends. Many counts were recorded for this clonotype. The V gene is TRBV12-3 or TRBV12-4, the J gene TRBJ2-7, with D possibly TRBD1 on 5 matching bases. Specimen: PBMCs or a T cell subset sorted from them (not recorded which). This sequence originates from a man aged 18 to 30 who had mild COVID-19 (a few samples of this study predate the infection). Cell type and time point are not known. CDR3 sequence (DNA): TGTGCCAGCAGCAGGGACTCCTACGAGCAGTACTTC. Its translation is CASSRDSYEQYF.